This TCR beta chain emerged from a study of Graves' ophthalmopathy and Graves' hyperthyroidism. This CDR3 spans 16 amino acids. The V and J ends lost 6 bases and 6 bases, in that order; junction bases with no gene match: 17. Germline CDR1 is MGHDK and CDR2 is SYGVNS. Ten or more counts support this clonotype. Enrollment excluded any patients with other autoimmune diseases, uncontrolled infections, pregnancy or lactation. Amplified TCR beta CDR3 regions were obtained using RNA transcripts as template. Second-round multiplex PCR followed a first-round RT-PCR using HTBI primers. One entry per CDR3 protein, called by TCRdb with MiXCR from the multiplex PCR reads. This sample yields some 400,000 distinct CDR3 sequences, of which around 18% are seen a single time; 1.6% belongs to the top ten.

Specimen: peripheral blood. V usage is TRBV25-1 and J usage is TRBJ2-7; 7 bases are shared with TRBD1. The source of this sequence is a woman younger than 35 with Graves' ophthalmopathy. The CDR3 nucleotides are TGTGCCAGCAGCCTGAGGAAGACAGGGAACGTTGGCGAGCAGTACTTC. It yields the protein CASSLRKTGNVGEQYF.